These 18 T cell receptor beta chains came from one sample sequenced in a study of vaccination and CD4 T cells after COVID-19. Specified treatment: roughly 11-day PBMC culture with coronavirus spike peptide pools or control peptides (ViraFEST assay). The unexposed donor gave CD4+ T cells before the COVID-19 pandemic (2011-2018). Which antigens these TCRs recognize remains unknown. An Oncomine TCR Beta short-read assay was used to sequence the DNA from cultured CD4+ T cells. MiXCR, run by TCRdb on the PCR reads, gives a single entry per CDR3 protein. In the table there are 7,500 to 9,000 distinct CDR3 sequences, under 50% of which are singletons. Sequencing was done on a sample of CD4+ T cells from blood, cultured in vitro. Receptor source: a human donor in good health.

This clonotype was observed a few times. This chain joins TRBV7-2 and TRBJ2-5, with 7 nucleotides matching TRBD1. With V trimmed by 5 bases and J by 3 bases, 6 bases remained unmatched. Germline assignment: CDR1 SGHTA and CDR2 FQGNSA. This CDR3 region has 14 residues. CDR3 loop: CASSTRTGEETQYF. In nucleotides, the CDR3 is TGTGCCAGCAGCACCCGGACAGGAGAAGAGACCCAGTACTTC. Supplemented by reference TRBV7-2 and TRBJ2-5, the full variable domain reads GAGVSQSPSNKVTEKGKDVELRCDPISGHTALYWYRQSLGQGLEFLIYFQGNSAPDKSGLPSDRFSAERTGGSVSTLTIQRTQQEDSAVYLCASSTRTGEETQYFGPGTRLLVL.

The sample holds a few counts of this clonotype. This chain uses TRBV29-1 with TRBJ1-1, with 8 bases aligning to TRBD1. The V gene's germline CDR1 is SQVTM and CDR2 ANQGSEA. This CDR3 has 14 residues. The ends lost 5 bases at V and 11 bases at J; junction bases unmatched: 16. For the CDR3, the DNA is TGCAGCGTTCTAACCCGGGACAGGCCATCGGGGGCTTTCTTT. This gives the protein CSVLTRDRPSGAFF.

The genes are TRBV24-1 and TRBJ2-1; TRBD2 matches at 7 bases. V shed 1 base and J 1 base; nucleotides not matched to a gene: 3. Germline V gives CDR1 KGHDR, CDR2 SFDVKD. This CDR3 comprises 16 residues. The CDR3 DNA reads as TGTGCCACCAGTGATTTAGGACTAGGTTCCTACAATGAGCAGTTCTTC. It is translated as CATSDLGLGSYNEQFF.

V gene TRBV7-2 combines with J gene TRBJ2-5, with 9 bases that match TRBD2. V shed 3 bases, J shed 2 bases, and the junction held 1 base outside the gene matches. This CDR3 is built from 14 residues. Germline V gives CDR1 SGHTA, CDR2 FQGNSA. CDR3 sequence: CASSFSGGQETQYF. The CDR3 nucleotides are TGTGCCAGCAGCTTTAGCGGGGGTCAAGAGACCCAGTACTTC.

This clonotype showed up just a few times. V usage is TRBV7-2 and J usage is TRBJ2-1; the match to TRBD2 covers 11 bases. The CDR3 contains 16 residues. Germline trimming cut 6 bases from V and 0 bases from J; bases unmatched to any gene: 4. Germline CDR1 SGHTA, CDR2 FQGNSA. The CDR3 DNA reads TGTGCCAGCAGTTCTAGCGGGGGGAGCTCCTACAATGAGCAGTTCTTC. This codes for CASSSSGGSSYNEQFF.

This clonotype was seen more than once but under ten times. This chain uses TRBV7-9 with TRBJ2-3; 11 bases align to TRBD2. V was clipped by 5 bases and J by 5 bases; unmatched bases: 3. The germline gives CDR1 SEHNR, CDR2 FQNEAQ (reference sequence). The CDR3 has 14 amino acids. The CDR3 DNA follows: TGTGCCAGCAGCCTGACTAGCGGGGTAGATACGCAGTATTTT. Translated: CASSLTSGVDTQYF.

The chain recombines TRBV6-5 with TRBJ2-1; TRBD1 agrees at 11 bases. The CDR3 length is 15 residues. Losses at the gene ends were 4 bases for V and 7 bases for J; bases not matched to a gene: 6. Germline CDR1 and CDR2: MNHEY and SVGAGI. CDR3 amino acids: CASSFPGQGANEQFF. CDR3 sequence (DNA): TGTGCCAGCAGTTTCCCCGGACAGGGGGCAAATGAGCAGTTCTTC.

The chain is built from TRBV7-6 and TRBJ1-1; D possibly corresponds to TRBD1 (5 bases). The CDR3 has 14 amino acids. The germline V gene encodes CDR1 SGHVS and CDR2 FNYEAQ. Trimming pared 6 bases from V and 5 bases from J, leaving 16 bases between. The CDR3 coding sequence is TGTGCCAGCAGGTCTACCGGGGCCGGGACTGAAGCTTTCTTT. Translating it yields CASRSTGAGTEAFF.

This clonotype was counted between two and nine times. The chain uses TRBV6-1 and TRBJ1-1; possibly TRBD1 for D (6 bases). Germline V gene lookup returns CDR1 MNHNS and CDR2 SASEGT. V was pared by 7 bases and J by 4 bases, with 19 bases between. The CDR3 consists of 15 residues. The CDR3: CASTSISRGTTEAFF. The CDR3 nucleotides are TGTGCCAGCACCTCCATATCGAGGGGGACCACTGAAGCTTTCTTT.

This clonotype was detected a few times. V usage is TRBV9 and J usage is TRBJ2-1; weak D call: TRBD2 (6 bases). The length of the CDR3 is 17 residues. V was trimmed by 0 bases and J by 3 bases, leaving 16 bases between them. CDR1 is SGDLS, CDR2 YYNGEE, per germline. As DNA, the CDR3 is TGTGCCAGCAGCGTAGTTGCCAGCGGGCGATTCTACAATGAGCAGTTCTTC. It encodes CASSVVASGRFYNEQFF.

The chain joins TRBV29-1 to TRBJ2-4; D remains unclear. Trimming cost V 4 bases and J 0 bases, with 13 bases left between them. The germline V gene has CDR1 SQVTM and CDR2 ANQGSEA. The CDR3 has 15 residues. The CDR3 DNA reads as TGCAGCGTTGCAATTAAGGTCTTAGCCAAAAACATTCAGTACTTC. Translation: CSVAIKVLAKNIQYF. Complete variable domain (other parts from reference TRBV29-1 and TRBJ2-4): SAVISQKPSRDICQRGTSLTIQCQVDSQVTMMFWYRQQPGQSLTLIATANQGSEATYESGFVIDKFPISRPNLTFSTLTVSNMSPEDSSIYLCSVAIKVLAKNIQYFGAGTRLSVL.

The chain links TRBV24-1 to TRBJ2-3; 9 bases align to TRBD2. Germline-derived CDR1 and CDR2 are KGHDR and SFDVKD. The V gene end was trimmed by 3 bases and the J gene end by 5 bases; junction bases not matched to a gene: 8. CDR3 size: 16 residues. Written as DNA, the CDR3 is TGTGCCACCAGTGATGTAGCGGGGGCCTTAGGAGATACGCAGTATTTT. It yields the protein CATSDVAGALGDTQYF.

The gene calls are TRBV12-3 or TRBV12-4 and TRBJ1-1, with 9 bases fitting TRBD1. The V segment lost 5 bases and the J segment 10 bases; nucleotides outside the gene matches: 14. CDR3 length: 15 amino acids. The CDR3 sequence is CASSPGGTGGRGAFF. The CDR3 DNA reads TGTGCCAGCAGTCCCGGAGGTACAGGGGGCAGGGGAGCTTTCTTT.

The V call is TRBV21-1, the J call TRBJ2-3; the D call of TRBD2 is as the table states it, not checked on the DNA. TRBV21-1 is labeled a pseudogene. The CDR3 totals 16 residues. Here the CDR3 DNA reads TGTGCCAGCAGCGTCCGACTAGCGGGAGGGGGGTGGACGCAGTATTTT. Its translation is CASSVRLAGGGWTQYF.

The chain links TRBV19 to TRBJ1-1; 7 positions agree with TRBD1. Germline CDR1 LNHDA, CDR2 SQIVND (reference sequence). This CDR3 is built from 16 residues. J lost 4 bases, V lost 5 bases, and 13 bases had no gene match. The CDR3 loop reads CASSAIPGQRRTEAFF. CDR3 sequence (DNA): TGTGCCAGTAGTGCCATACCGGGACAGAGACGCACTGAAGCTTTCTTT. Together with reference TRBV19 and TRBJ1-1, the CDR3 gives the full variable domain: DGGITQSPKYLFRKEGQNVTLSCEQNLNHDAMYWYRQDPGQGLRLIYYSQIVNDFQKGDIAEGYSVSREKKESFPLTVTSAQKNPTAFYLCASSAIPGQRRTEAFFGQGTRLTVV.

The chain joins TRBV7-2 to TRBJ2-7; tentatively, D is TRBD2 (5 bases). Trimming removed 2 bases at V and 2 bases at J, with 16 bases between. The CDR3 is 16 residues long. The germline CDR1 and CDR2 sequences are SGHTA and FQGNSA. The CDR3 DNA sequence: TGTGCCAGCAGCTTATCTTCTGGGCGGGCCGCCTACGAGCAGTACTTC. Translated: CASSLSSGRAAYEQYF.

The DNA of the CDR3 is TGTGCCAGCACCAGGGCAGGGGGCCGATACGAGCAGTACTTC. Translated, it gives CASTRAGGRYEQYF. V gene TRBV5-5 combines with J gene TRBJ2-7; the match to TRBD1 covers 8 bases. J was trimmed by 4 bases and V by 6 bases; bases with no gene match: 9. CDR3 length: 14 amino acids. CDR1 SGHKS and CDR2 YYEKEE come from the germline V gene (reference sequence). The full variable domain, completed using reference TRBV5-5 and TRBJ2-7, is DAGVTQSPTHLIKTRGQQVTLRCSPISGHKSVSWYQQVLGQGPQFIFQYYEKEERGRGNFPDRFSARQFPNYSSELNVNALLLGDSALYLCASTRAGGRYEQYFGPGTRLTVT.

This rearrangement joins TRBV20-1 to TRBJ1-2; possible D gene TRBD1, 5 bases. There are 14 residues in the CDR3. Germline V lookup: CDR1 DFQATT, CDR2 SNEGSKA (reference sequence). V was shortened by 0 bases and J by 5 bases, with 13 bases between the two germline ends. CDR3 in DNA: TGCAGTGCTAGAGATACCCGGGGACTATATGGCTACACCTTC. Its protein is CSARDTRGLYGYTF.